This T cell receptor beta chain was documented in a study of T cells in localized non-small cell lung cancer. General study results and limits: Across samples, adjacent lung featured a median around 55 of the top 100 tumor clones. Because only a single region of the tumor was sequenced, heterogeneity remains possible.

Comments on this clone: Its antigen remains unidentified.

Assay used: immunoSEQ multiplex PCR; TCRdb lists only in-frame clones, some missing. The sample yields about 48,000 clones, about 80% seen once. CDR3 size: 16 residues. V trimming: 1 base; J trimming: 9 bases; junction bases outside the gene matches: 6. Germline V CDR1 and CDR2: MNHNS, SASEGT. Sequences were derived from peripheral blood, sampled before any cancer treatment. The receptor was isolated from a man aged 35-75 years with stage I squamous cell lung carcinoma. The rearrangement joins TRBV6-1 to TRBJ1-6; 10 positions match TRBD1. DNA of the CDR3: TGTGCCAGCAGTGAAGTCCCGCGGGACAGGGGTTCACCCCTCCACTTT. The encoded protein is CASSEVPRDRGSPLHF.